Presented here are 2 T cell receptor beta chains from one specimen sequenced in a study of blood T cell repertoires in COVID-19. Here immunoSEQ multiplex PCR was the method, and the copy in TCRdb shows in-frame clones only, minus some. This sample carries more than 300,000 clones, about nine tenths of them seen once, and the ten largest clones take about 6.9%. The sequencing sample was made of peripheral blood. The receptors originated from a woman aged 50 to 65 with COVID-19, enrolled during active disease.

The rearrangement uses TRBV7-6 and TRBJ2-1; 9 positions match TRBD1. Germline CDR1 reads SGHVS; CDR2 reads FNYEAQ. The CDR3 totals 15 residues. The V gene end was trimmed by 5 bases and the J gene end by 8 bases; junction bases not matched to a gene: 10. The CDR3, as DNA: TGTGCCAGCAGCCACCGGGACAGGGAGTCGGATGAGCAGTTCTTC. It yields the protein CASSHRDRESDEQFF.

V and J are TRBV18 and TRBJ1-5; TRBD1 agrees at 8 bases. With 4 bases clipped from V and 0 bases from J, the junction kept 8 bases outside the gene matches. CDR3 length equals 17 residues. Germline V gene lookup returns CDR1 KGHSH and CDR2 LQKENI. CDR3 bases: TGTGCCAGCTCACTAGGGGCAGGGGGCGATAGCAATCAGCCCCAGCATTTT. Protein product: CASSLGAGGDSNQPQHF.